Listed here are 28 T cell receptor beta chains from one sample, sequenced in a study of cytomegalovirus exposure and HLA in healthy donors. The study ran its PCR with 60 Vbeta and 13 Jbeta primers. Clones were read by immunoSEQ multiplex PCR, and TCRdb kept only the in-frame ones, dropping some. The table records 210,000 or so clones, over 65% of them present only once. Sample: PBMCs. Every receptor here comes from a woman in her fifties or sixties in good health and CMV-seropositive.

DNA of the CDR3: TGTGCCAGCGGAAGACAGAGTCGGGAAAAACTGTTTTTT. This translates into CASGRQSREKLFF. V usage is TRBV2 and J usage is TRBJ1-4, with TRBD1 as a possible D gene (5 bases). Trimming took off 8 bases at V and 8 bases at J, with 15 bases between the two ends. Germline V gene data show CDR1 as SNHLY and CDR2 as FYNNEI. There are 13 residues in the CDR3.

The chain is built from TRBV7-9 and TRBJ1-6; D is unresolved. The CDR3 has 14 residues. Germline CDR1 SEHNR, CDR2 FQNEAQ (reference sequence). V lost 5 bases and J lost 6, with 11 bases in between. For the CDR3, the DNA is TGTGCCAGCAGCCCATCGGGGTCTAATTCACCCCTCCACTTT. Translated, it gives CASSPSGSNSPLHF.

The V gene is TRBV9, the J gene TRBJ2-1, with 11 bases aligning to TRBD2. CDR1 is SGDLS, CDR2 YYNGEE, per germline. V lost 7 bases to trimming and J lost 8 bases; unmatched junction nucleotides: 8. The CDR3 runs to 14 residues. The CDR3: CASGEVAGGHEQFF. The CDR3 DNA sequence: TGTGCCAGCGGGGAAGTAGCGGGAGGGCATGAGCAGTTCTTC.

This clone was seen a single time. The chain recombines TRBV5-1 with TRBJ1-4; D unresolved. Trimming took 3 bases from V and 6 from J, leaving 15 bases between them. The CDR3 length is 15 residues. Germline CDR1 reads SGHRS; CDR2 reads YFSETQ. In nucleotides, the CDR3 is TGCGCCAGCAGCTCTATCGTCGGCGCGGATGAAAAACTGTTTTTT. Translating gives CASSSIVGADEKLFF.

This chain joins TRBV7-3 and TRBJ2-4, with 11 bases identical to TRBD1. CDR1 is SGHTA and CDR2 is FQGTGA in the germline V gene. V was pared by 4 bases and J by 8 bases, with 10 bases of the junction left unmatched. The CDR3 consists of 16 residues. As DNA, the CDR3 is TGTGCCAGCAGCTGTGGGACAGGGGGGGTTGCTTACATTCAGTACTTC. Its protein product is CASSCGTGGVAYIQYF.

This clone was detected once. The V call is TRBV6-1, the J call TRBJ2-2, with 7 nucleotides matching TRBD1. V lost 6 bases, J lost 3 bases, and 4 bases stayed unmatched. The CDR3 sequence is 14 residues long. The germline V gene encodes CDR1 MNHNS and CDR2 SASEGT. The CDR3 nucleotides read TGTGCCAGCAGCCGACAGGGTCACACCGGGGAGCTGTTTTTT. Its protein is CASSRQGHTGELFF.

The chain combines TRBV7-2 with TRBJ2-3; no clear D. Germline loops: CDR1 SGHTA, CDR2 FQGNSA. V was clipped by 4 bases and J by 4 bases, with 12 bases between them. The CDR3 consists of 14 residues. Written as DNA, the CDR3 is TGTGCCAGCAGCTCCTCATCAGTCGCAGATACGCAGTATTTT. This encodes CASSSSSVADTQYF.

V is TRBV5-1 and J is TRBJ1-6; 7 nucleotides agree with TRBD1. Germline trimming cut 0 bases from V and 8 bases from J; bases unmatched to any gene: 5. The germline V gene encodes CDR1 SGHRS and CDR2 YFSETQ. The CDR3 extends over 15 amino acids. CDR3 DNA: TGCGCCAGCAGCTTGGCGCGTCAGGGGGATTCACCCCTCCACTTT. Its protein product is CASSLARQGDSPLHF. Based on the CDR3 plus reference TRBV5-1 and TRBJ1-6, the full variable domain is KAGVTQTPRYLIKTRGQQVTLSCSPISGHRSVSWYQQTPGQGLQFLFEYFSETQRNKGNFPGRFSGRQFSNSRSEMNVSTLELGDSALYLCASSLARQGDSPLHFGNGTRLTVT.

The gene calls are TRBV15 and TRBJ2-1, with 7 bases matching TRBD2. There are 14 residues in the CDR3. V trimming: 5 bases; J trimming: 12 bases; junction bases outside the gene matches: 13. CDR1 LNHNV and CDR2 YYDKDF come from the germline V gene (reference sequence). CDR3 DNA sequence: TGTGCCACCAGCTTAAAGACTAGCCACCGACGGCAGTTCTTC. It encodes CATSLKTSHRRQFF.

V usage is TRBV28 and J usage is TRBJ2-7, with D maybe TRBD1 (7 bases). Trimming took off 7 bases at V and 3 bases at J, with 13 bases between the two ends. The CDR3 loop spans 13 amino acids. Germline V gene sequence: CDR1 MDHEN, CDR2 SYDVKM. The CDR3 sequence: CASTYQGGYEQYF. The CDR3 DNA reads as TGTGCCAGCACTTACCAGGGGGGCTACGAGCAGTACTTC.

The chain is built from TRBV2 and TRBJ2-2; the D is unclear. This CDR3 is built from 14 residues. V dropped 8 bases and J dropped 0 bases, with 10 bases sitting between them. The germline gives CDR1 SNHLY, CDR2 FYNNEI. CDR3 amino acids: CASEKTTNTGELFF. In nucleotides, the CDR3 is TGTGCCAGCGAGAAAACGACGAACACCGGGGAGCTGTTTTTT.

The rearrangement uses TRBV30 and TRBJ2-7; D is unresolved. V gave up 1 base and J gave up 6 bases, with 7 bases separating them. Germline V CDR1 and CDR2: GTSNPN, SVGIG (reference sequence). The length of the CDR3 is 11 residues. The DNA of the CDR3 is TGTGCCTGGAGTGACTCTCGCGAGCAGTACTTC. Encoded protein: CAWSDSREQYF.

This rearrangement joins TRBV19 to TRBJ1-2; 7 nucleotides align to TRBD1. J gave up 5 bases and V 5 bases, and 5 bases lay outside the gene matches. The germline gives CDR1 LNHDA, CDR2 SQIVND (reference sequence). There are 13 residues in the CDR3. This CDR3 reads CASSDRVPYGYTF. The CDR3, as DNA: TGTGCCAGTAGTGACAGGGTCCCTTATGGCTACACCTTC. Full variable domain (outside the CDR3, taken from reference TRBV19 and TRBJ1-2): DGGITQSPKYLFRKEGQNVTLSCEQNLNHDAMYWYRQDPGQGLRLIYYSQIVNDFQKGDIAEGYSVSREKKESFPLTVTSAQKNPTAFYLCASSDRVPYGYTFGSGTRLTVV.

V is TRBV19 and J is TRBJ2-1; TRBD2 matches 10 bases. Germline CDR1 reads LNHDA; CDR2 reads SQIVND (reference sequence). J gave up 4 bases and V 6 bases, and 9 bases lay outside the gene matches. This CDR3 has 16 amino acids. The CDR3 bases are TGTGCCAGTAGCAACTCACCTAGCGGGAGATACAATGAGCAGTTCTTC. Protein sequence: CASSNSPSGRYNEQFF.

A single count supports this clone. The chain recombines TRBV2 with TRBJ2-7, with 9 nucleotides matching TRBD1. Trimming took 6 bases from V and 5 from J; bases not matched to a gene: 8. From germline, CDR1 is SNHLY and CDR2 FYNNEI. CDR3 length: 14 residues. The CDR3 DNA reads as TGTGCCAGCAGCTCCGGGACAGGGCGCCACGAGCAGTACTTC. Protein product: CASSSGTGRHEQYF.

The J gene is TRBJ2-5, the V gene TRBV29-1; perhaps TRBD2 as D (6 bases). Trimming left V 6 bases short and J 5 bases short, with 16 bases between. The germline CDR1 and CDR2 sequences are SQVTM and ANQGSEA. The CDR3 contains 13 residues. The CDR3 loop is CSVQDYRSETQYF. In DNA, the CDR3 is TGCAGCGTCCAGGACTACCGGTCGGAGACCCAGTACTTC.

The V gene is TRBV28, the J gene TRBJ1-1; 7 nucleotides align to TRBD1. Germline lookup yields CDR1 MDHEN and CDR2 SYDVKM. The CDR3 spans 15 residues. The J segment lost 0 bases and the V segment lost 5 bases, leaving 6 bases of the junction unmatched. The CDR3 DNA reads as TGTGCCAGCAGTCCCCCGACAGGGATGAACACTGAAGCTTTCTTT. Encoded protein: CASSPPTGMNTEAFF.

This chain connects TRBV2 to TRBJ1-5; D call uncertain. Germline loops: CDR1 SNHLY, CDR2 FYNNEI. The CDR3 covers 12 residues. Trimming stripped 6 bases from V and 7 bases from J, with 10 bases between. CDR3 bases: TGTGCCAGCAGGGCCGAGGGCCAGCCCCAGCATTTT. It codes for CASRAEGQPQHF.

The chain is built from TRBV7-3 and TRBJ2-7; 8 bases are shared with TRBD1. V gave up 5 bases and J gave up 6 bases; unmatched junction bases: 3. Per the germline V gene, CDR1 is SGHTA and CDR2 is FQGTGA. The CDR3 is 12 residues long. CDR3 loop: CASSLDRGEQYF. The CDR3 DNA follows: TGTGCCAGCAGCCTTGACAGGGGCGAGCAGTACTTC.

This clone was counted once. The rearrangement links TRBV5-4 to TRBJ2-4; 7 bases are a match to TRBD1. Germline V gene lookup returns CDR1 SGHNT and CDR2 YYREEE (reference sequence). The V gene end was trimmed by 4 bases and the J gene end by 2 bases; junction bases not matched to a gene: 6. The CDR3 length is 15 residues. The CDR3 region is CASSADRVTKNIQYF. DNA of the CDR3: TGTGCCAGCAGCGCTGACAGGGTGACCAAAAACATTCAGTACTTC.

This clone was detected only a few times. The chain combines TRBV5-1 with TRBJ2-3; D not resolved. CDR1 and CDR2 (germline): SGHRS, YFSETQ. V was trimmed by 4 bases and J by 3 bases, leaving 6 bases between them. The CDR3 runs 12 residues. This CDR3 reads CASSLETDTQYF. DNA of the CDR3: TGCGCCAGCAGCCTAGAGACAGATACGCAGTATTTT.

The chain uses TRBV7-9 and TRBJ2-1, with 12 bases matching TRBD1. V trimming: 3 bases; J trimming: 7 bases; junction bases outside the gene matches: 7. The germline CDR1 and CDR2 sequences are SEHNR and FQNEAQ (reference sequence). CDR3 size: 16 residues. The DNA for the CDR3 is TGTGCCAGCAGCTTCGGGACAGGGGGCGCAGGGAATGAGCAGTTCTTC. Protein sequence: CASSFGTGGAGNEQFF. The full variable domain, its missing parts supplied by reference TRBV7-9 and TRBJ2-1, is DTGVSQNPRHKITKRGQNVTFRCDPISEHNRLYWYRQTLGQGPEFLTYFQNEAQLEKSRLLSDRFSAERPKGSFSTLEIQRTEQGDSAMYLCASSFGTGGAGNEQFFGPGTRLTVL.

This chain connects TRBV5-6 to TRBJ2-5, with a weak D call TRBD2 (6 bases). Germline CDR1 reads SGHDT; CDR2 reads YYEEEE. The CDR3 is 13 amino acids. V lost 3 bases and J 3 bases, leaving 9 bases between the germline ends. CDR3 nucleotide sequence: TGTGCCAGCAGCTACTGGGGGGAAGAGACCCAGTACTTC. Protein: CASSYWGEETQYF.

The chain links TRBV9 to TRBJ1-3; TRBD1 matches 9 bases. The CDR3 loop spans 16 amino acids. Germline-derived CDR1 and CDR2 are SGDLS and YYNGEE. V was pared by 2 bases and J by 0 bases, with 3 bases of the junction left unmatched. The CDR3 DNA follows: TGTGCCAGCAGCGTCGACAGGGGGTACTCTGGAAACACCATATATTTT. Protein sequence: CASSVDRGYSGNTIYF.

The chain couples TRBV6-5 to TRBJ2-7; 9 bases align to TRBD2. CDR1 MNHEY and CDR2 SVGAGI come from the germline V gene. The CDR3 totals 14 residues. Trimming at V came to 0 bases and at J to 6 bases, leaving 3 bases not matched to a gene. In DNA, the CDR3 is TGTGCCAGCAGTTACTCTTTAGCGGGGGCCGAGCAGTACTTC. Protein product: CASSYSLAGAEQYF.

This chain uses TRBV7-7 with TRBJ2-7, with 7 bases fitting TRBD2. Per the germline V gene, CDR1 is SSHAT and CDR2 is FNYEAQ (reference sequence). This CDR3 contains 13 residues. V trimming: 5 bases; J trimming: 7 bases; junction bases outside the gene matches: 8. The CDR3 DNA follows: TGTGCCAGCAGCGCTGGGACTACTGGAGAGCAGTACTTC. Translated, it gives CASSAGTTGEQYF.

V and J are TRBV7-8 and TRBJ1-1, with D possibly matching TRBD1 (6 bases). The length of the CDR3 is 13 residues. V lost 5 bases and J 4 bases, leaving 11 bases between the germline ends. In germline, CDR1 is SGHVS, CDR2 FQNEAQ. CDR3 nucleotides: TGTGCCAGCAGCAGAATCAGGGGCACTGAAGCTTTCTTT. Translated: CASSRIRGTEAFF.

This clone was seen more than once but under ten times. The chain couples TRBV5-1 to TRBJ2-3; 8 nucleotides agree with TRBD2. J lost 3 bases, V lost 5 bases, and 5 bases had no gene match. This CDR3 is 14 amino acids long. Germline loops: CDR1 SGHRS, CDR2 YFSETQ. CDR3 loop: CASRSGGRTDTQYF. In DNA form, the CDR3 reads TGCGCCAGCAGGAGCGGGGGAAGGACAGATACGCAGTATTTT.